Presented here are 31 T cell receptor beta chains from one specimen sequenced in a study of regulatory T cells in long-lasting Graves disease. CDR3-region Arm-PCR and iRepertoire HTBI primers produced the TCR beta libraries. TCRdb analysed the multiplex PCR reads with MiXCR anew, one entry per CDR3 protein. In the table there are some 600,000 distinct CDR3 sequences, about 16% of which are singletons. Time point defined: newly diagnosed GD, antithyroid drugs for less than 3 months. Construction of the TCR library relied on RNA isolated from PBMCs. This sample was also put to use in a study of T cells in Graves' hyperthyroidism and ophthalmopathy.

The sample was peripheral blood mononuclear cells (PBMCs), taken at new diagnosis, from a patient treated with antithyroid drugs. These receptors were collected from a man younger than 30 with Graves disease.

The sample holds many counts of this clonotype. The chain uses TRBV5-1 and TRBJ2-1, with TRBD2 as a possible D gene (6 bases). The CDR3 has 14 amino acids. The V end was cut by 2 bases, the J end by 8 bases, with 14 bases between. Germline values: CDR1 SGHRS, CDR2 YFSETQ. The CDR3 is CASSLTGSGDEQFF. CDR3 coding DNA: TGCGCCAGCAGCTTAACCGGGAGTGGGGATGAGCAGTTCTTC. The whole variable domain, remainder taken from reference TRBV5-1 and TRBJ2-1, is KAGVTQTPRYLIKTRGQQVTLSCSPISGHRSVSWYQQTPGQGLQFLFEYFSETQRNKGNFPGRFSGRQFSNSRSEMNVSTLELGDSALYLCASSLTGSGDEQFFGPGTRLTVL.

In this sample, this clonotype turned up many times. The chain couples TRBV12-3 or TRBV12-4 to TRBJ2-1; maybe TRBD1 (5 bases). The V gene lost 4 bases and the J gene lost 2 bases, with 12 bases spanning the gap. The CDR3 is 15 residues long. The CDR3 region is CASSSDSNTYNEQFF. The CDR3 region has the DNA TGTGCCAGCAGTTCCGACAGCAATACCTACAATGAGCAGTTCTTC.

This clonotype was picked up many times. The chain is built from TRBV12-3 or TRBV12-4 and TRBJ2-7, with 9 bases lining up with TRBD2. V was clipped by 6 bases and J by 5 bases; unmatched bases: 14. The CDR3 covers 16 residues. The CDR3 spells CASSMGLAGVRHEQYF. CDR3 DNA sequence: TGTGCCAGCAGCATGGGATTAGCGGGAGTTAGACACGAGCAGTACTTC.

This clonotype showed up just a few times. V gene TRBV28 combines with J gene TRBJ1-1; D unclear. V lost 8 bases and J lost 9, with 13 bases in between. Germline V gene data show CDR1 as MDHEN and CDR2 as SYDVKM. This CDR3 region has 11 residues. CDR3 nucleotide sequence: TGTGCCAGCTTTATTAATCAGAAAGCTTTCTTT. Translation gives CASFINQKAFF.

This clonotype was detected a few times. The V gene is TRBV20-1, the J gene TRBJ2-7; D is unresolved. The CDR3 covers 14 residues. Trimming shortened V by 0 bases and J by 2 bases, and 11 bases separated the two germline ends. Per germline, CDR1 DFQATT and CDR2 SNEGSKA (reference sequence). The CDR3 loop is CSARDPVWAYEQYF. Written as DNA, the CDR3 is TGCAGTGCTAGAGACCCCGTTTGGGCCTACGAGCAGTACTTC.

This clonotype showed up many times. The rearrangement links TRBV7-3 to TRBJ1-6; no reliable D call. Trimming stripped 3 bases from V and 10 bases from J, with 13 bases between. The CDR3 covers 14 residues. CDR1 is SGHTA, CDR2 FQGTGA, per germline. CDR3 residues: CASSFGSGESPLHF. The DNA of the CDR3 is TGTGCCAGCAGCTTTGGGTCTGGGGAGTCACCCCTCCACTTT.

This clonotype has a handful of counts. V and J are TRBV3-1 and TRBJ2-5, with 10 bases fitting TRBD2. The V segment lost 0 bases and the J segment 2 bases; nucleotides outside the gene matches: 15. Germline V gene lookup returns CDR1 LGHDT and CDR2 YNNKEL (reference sequence). The CDR3 length is 20 residues. As DNA, the CDR3 is TGTGCCAGCAGCCAAGAGGTTCTCGGGCTAGCGGGAGCGGGACAAGAGACCCAGTACTTC. This sequence encodes CASSQEVLGLAGAGQETQYF.

This clonotype was picked up a small number of times. The chain recombines TRBV6-1 with TRBJ2-5; 9 positions match TRBD1. V gave up 11 bases and J gave up 5 bases; unmatched junction bases: 0. CDR3 length: 10 amino acids. CDR1 MNHNS and CDR2 SASEGT come from the germline V gene. This CDR3 is CADRGETQYF. The CDR3, as DNA: TGTGCCGACAGGGGGGAGACCCAGTACTTC.

This clonotype was found many times. The rearrangement links TRBV30 to TRBJ1-1; no clear D gene. V was pared by 5 bases and J by 6 bases, with 13 bases between. This CDR3 is 12 amino acids long. Germline V gene data show CDR1 as GTSNPN and CDR2 as SVGIG (reference sequence). The CDR3 sequence: CAWGLVGSEAFF. The CDR3 coding sequence is TGTGCCTGGGGCTTGGTTGGGTCTGAAGCTTTCTTT.

J is TRBJ2-3 and V is TRBV20-1, with D possibly being TRBD2 (6 bases). CDR1 is DFQATT and CDR2 is SNEGSKA in the germline V gene (reference sequence). Trimming shortened V by 2 bases and J by 6 bases, and 21 bases separated the two germline ends. The CDR3 extends over 16 amino acids. The CDR3 bases are TGCAGTGCTAGACCCCCGGCTAGCGCCACGAGGGATACGCAGTATTTT. Translated, it gives CSARPPASATRDTQYF.

This sequence joins TRBV7-2 and TRBJ1-5; D gene ambiguous. The CDR3 is 15 residues long. Per germline, CDR1 SGHTA and CDR2 FQGNSA. The V and J ends lost 5 bases and 1 base respectively, with 12 bases between them. CDR3 protein: CASSALPDSNQPQHF. In DNA, the CDR3 is TGTGCCAGCAGCGCCCTACCTGACAGCAATCAGCCCCAGCATTTT. Drawing the rest from reference TRBV7-2 and TRBJ1-5, the complete variable domain is GAGVSQSPSNKVTEKGKDVELRCDPISGHTALYWYRQSLGQGLEFLIYFQGNSAPDKSGLPSDRFSAERTGGSVSTLTIQRTQQEDSAVYLCASSALPDSNQPQHFGDGTRLSIL.

This clonotype was detected only a few times. The rearrangement uses TRBV20-1 and TRBJ2-7, with D perhaps matching TRBD2 (6 bases). The germline CDR1 and CDR2 sequences are DFQATT and SNEGSKA (reference sequence). V was shortened by 1 base and J by 4 bases, with 14 bases between the two germline ends. This CDR3 has 14 residues. This CDR3 reads CSARAPGGRYEQYF. In nucleotides, the CDR3 is TGCAGTGCTAGAGCCCCCGGGGGTAGGTACGAGCAGTACTTC.

This clonotype was observed a handful of times. The chain carries TRBV9 and TRBJ1-5; possible D gene TRBD1, 6 bases. V lost 0 bases and J 4 bases, leaving 11 bases between the germline ends. In germline, CDR1 is SGDLS, CDR2 YYNGEE. This CDR3 region has 15 residues. The CDR3 protein is CASSVAGTPNQPQHF. DNA of the CDR3: TGTGCCAGCAGCGTAGCTGGGACACCTAATCAGCCCCAGCATTTT.

This clonotype was counted at least ten times. The CDR3 region is CASSGSMAVYEQYF. The CDR3 coding sequence is TGTGCCAGCAGCGGAAGCATGGCCGTCTACGAGCAGTACTTC. The gene calls are TRBV7-9 and TRBJ2-7; D unresolved. V shed 5 bases and J shed 3 bases, with 14 bases lying between them. The CDR3 spans 14 residues. Germline V gene sequence: CDR1 SEHNR, CDR2 FQNEAQ (reference sequence). The full variable domain, its missing parts supplied by reference TRBV7-9 and TRBJ2-7, is DTGVSQNPRHKITKRGQNVTFRCDPISEHNRLYWYRQTLGQGPEFLTYFQNEAQLEKSRLLSDRFSAERPKGSFSTLEIQRTEQGDSAMYLCASSGSMAVYEQYFGPGTRLTVT.

There are a few counts of this clonotype. A single base separates this from a much larger clone, so it may be a read error. The chain couples TRBV20-1 to TRBJ1-1; D gene uncertain. CDR3 length: 13 amino acids. CDR1 is DFQATT and CDR2 is SNEGSKA in the germline V gene (reference sequence). V gave up 6 bases and J gave up 4 bases, with 15 bases separating them. This chain's CDR3 is CSARFDRGTEAFF. CDR3 bases: TGCAGTGCCCGCTTCGACCGGGGCACTGAAGCTTTCTTT.

V usage is TRBV7-3 and J usage is TRBJ2-7; D may correspond to TRBD1 or TRBD2 (6 bases each). Germline V gene sequence: CDR1 SGHTA, CDR2 FQGTGA. The CDR3 is made up of 15 amino acids. Trimming removed 2 bases at V and 2 bases at J, with 13 bases between. CDR3 residues: CASSLYRGATYEQYF. CDR3 DNA sequence: TGTGCCAGCAGCTTATATAGGGGGGCCACCTACGAGCAGTACTTC.

V usage is TRBV30 and J usage is TRBJ1-6, with D tentatively TRBD1 (5 bases). There are 13 residues in the CDR3. Between the trimmed V and J ends, which lost 8 bases and 10 bases, there was a span of 18 bases. Germline lookup yields CDR1 GTSNPN and CDR2 SVGIG (reference sequence). CDR3 DNA sequence: TGTGCCCGTAGCCCGGGACTGGGGTCACCCCTCCACTTT. Its protein is CARSPGLGSPLHF.

In its sample, this clonotype was seen many times. V usage is TRBV28 and J usage is TRBJ2-1, with TRBD2 as a possible D gene (6 bases). The CDR3 is 15 amino acids. V shed 2 bases and J shed 1 base, with 9 bases lying between them. Per the germline V gene, CDR1 is MDHEN and CDR2 is SYDVKM. CDR3 residues: CASSLTGVSYNEQFF. The CDR3 DNA reads as TGTGCCAGCAGTTTAACGGGAGTGTCCTACAATGAGCAGTTCTTC.

This clonotype was seen a handful of times. V and J are TRBV5-1 and TRBJ2-5; either TRBD1 or TRBD2 may supply D (5 bases each). The CDR3 has 14 residues. V was trimmed by 3 bases and J by 5 bases, leaving 14 bases between them. Looked up from germline, CDR1 is SGHRS and CDR2 is YFSETQ. In nucleotides, the CDR3 is TGCGCCAGCAGCTCCCTGGGGGAGAGGGAGACCCAGTACTTC. Residues: CASSSLGERETQYF.

This clonotype was counted at least ten times. The chain recombines TRBV7-2 with TRBJ2-7; TRBD2 agrees at 8 bases. The V gene end was trimmed by 6 bases and the J gene end by 0 bases; junction bases not matched to a gene: 7. Germline V lookup: CDR1 SGHTA, CDR2 FQGNSA. The CDR3 spans 15 residues. The CDR3 spells CASRTAGAISYEQYF. In DNA form, the CDR3 reads TGTGCCAGCAGAACAGCGGGAGCGATCTCCTACGAGCAGTACTTC.

This clonotype came up many times. The V and J genes are TRBV5-1 and TRBJ2-1; the D gene is possibly TRBD1 (5 bases). V shed 2 bases and J shed 2 bases, with 11 bases lying between them. The CDR3 extends over 15 amino acids. Germline V gene data show CDR1 as SGHRS and CDR2 as YFSETQ. The CDR3: CASSFTQGPYNEQFF. CDR3 in DNA: TGCGCCAGCAGCTTTACTCAGGGCCCCTACAATGAGCAGTTCTTC.

This CDR3 reads CASSGTGSFSNQPSHF. The CDR3 DNA is TGTGCCAGCAGTGGGACAGGGTCCTTTAGCAATCAGCCCTCGCATTTT. This chain connects TRBV12-3 or TRBV12-4 to TRBJ1-5, with 9 bases aligning to TRBD1. V gave up 5 bases and J gave up 15 bases; unmatched junction bases: 20. The CDR3 contains 16 residues.

This clonotype was counted ten times or more. The chain is built from TRBV5-1 and TRBJ1-1; D is undetermined. Trimming pared 0 bases from V and 4 bases from J, leaving 16 bases between. Germline assignment: CDR1 SGHRS and CDR2 YFSETQ. This CDR3 region has 16 residues. CDR3: CASSLEANILATEAFF. In DNA form, the CDR3 reads TGCGCCAGCAGCTTGGAGGCAAATATTTTGGCCACTGAAGCTTTCTTT. Filled out from reference TRBV5-1 and TRBJ1-1, the complete variable domain reads KAGVTQTPRYLIKTRGQQVTLSCSPISGHRSVSWYQQTPGQGLQFLFEYFSETQRNKGNFPGRFSGRQFSNSRSEMNVSTLELGDSALYLCASSLEANILATEAFFGQGTRLTVV.

This clonotype was observed a few times. The chain carries TRBV3-1 and TRBJ1-2, with TRBD1 as a possible D gene (5 bases). The germline V gene has CDR1 LGHDT and CDR2 YNNKEL (reference sequence). CDR3 length equals 13 residues. V was pared by 4 bases and J by 8 bases, with 14 bases between. The CDR3 reads CASSPTGVEGYTF. CDR3 DNA: TGTGCCAGCAGCCCGACGGGGGTGGAAGGCTACACCTTC.

The chain uses TRBV29-1 and TRBJ2-1; no clear D gene. The CDR3 is 11 residues long. Germline V gives CDR1 SQVTM, CDR2 ANQGSEA. V was trimmed by 6 bases and J by 7 bases, leaving 10 bases between them. The CDR3 region has the DNA TGCAGCGTCCAAAACAGAAATGAGCAGTTCTTC. It specifies CSVQNRNEQFF.

Regarding this clonotype: A much larger clone lies a single base off, so this may be a read error. CDR3 protein: CASSDQETQYF. CDR3 DNA sequence: TGTGCCAGCAGCGACCAAGAGACCCAGTACTTC. The rearrangement links TRBV3-1 to TRBJ2-5; unclear D gene. From germline, CDR1 is LGHDT and CDR2 YNNKEL (reference sequence). V was trimmed by 5 bases and J by 0 bases, leaving 1 base between them. The CDR3 is 11 residues long.

The table lists this clonotype with a few counts. The chain couples TRBV5-1 to TRBJ1-3, with D uncertain. Germline CDR1 and CDR2: SGHRS and YFSETQ. This CDR3 region has 16 residues. The V end lost 0 bases, the J end lost 0 bases, and 10 bases lay between the germline ends. CDR3 sequence reads: CASSLGSLGSGNTIYF. As DNA, the CDR3 is TGCGCCAGCAGCTTGGGCTCTTTAGGCTCTGGAAACACCATATATTTT. The complete variable domain, with remaining parts taken from reference TRBV5-1 and TRBJ1-3, reads KAGVTQTPRYLIKTRGQQVTLSCSPISGHRSVSWYQQTPGQGLQFLFEYFSETQRNKGNFPGRFSGRQFSNSRSEMNVSTLELGDSALYLCASSLGSLGSGNTIYFGEGSWLTVV.

In its sample, this clonotype was seen many times. The CDR3 region has the DNA TGTGCCTGGACGACAGGGGTGTATGGCTACACCTTC. Protein: CAWTTGVYGYTF. The J gene is TRBJ1-2, the V gene TRBV30; 8 bases align to TRBD1. The CDR3 length is 12 residues. V was clipped by 4 bases and J by 5 bases; unmatched bases: 3. Germline-derived CDR1 and CDR2 are GTSNPN and SVGIG (reference sequence).

Many counts were recorded for this clonotype. The V gene is TRBV12-3 or TRBV12-4, the J gene TRBJ2-7; weak D call: TRBD2 (6 bases). V was trimmed by 5 bases and J by 6 bases, leaving 17 bases between them. The CDR3 extends over 14 amino acids. CDR3 sequence reads: CASSRSGGGAEQYF. DNA of the CDR3: TGTGCCAGCAGTCGGAGTGGAGGAGGGGCCGAGCAGTACTTC.

The V and J genes are TRBV5-1 and TRBJ2-1; D possibly corresponds to TRBD2 (6 bases). CDR3 length: 15 residues. Germline values: CDR1 SGHRS, CDR2 YFSETQ. Trimming took off 3 bases at V and 3 bases at J, with 13 bases between the two ends. The CDR3 region is CASSWSGEDYNEQFF. CDR3 sequence (DNA): TGCGCCAGCAGCTGGTCGGGAGAGGACTACAATGAGCAGTTCTTC.

In its sample, this clonotype was seen many times. The chain employs TRBV11-2 and TRBJ2-2; 7 nucleotides match TRBD2. The CDR3 length is 15 residues. Per germline, CDR1 SGHAT and CDR2 FQNNGV. After removal of 7 bases from V and 1 base from J, the junction contained 6 bases not matched to a gene. In nucleotides, the CDR3 is TGTGCCAGCACTGGGGCTAGCGGGAACACCGGGGAGCTGTTTTTT. Translating it yields CASTGASGNTGELFF.